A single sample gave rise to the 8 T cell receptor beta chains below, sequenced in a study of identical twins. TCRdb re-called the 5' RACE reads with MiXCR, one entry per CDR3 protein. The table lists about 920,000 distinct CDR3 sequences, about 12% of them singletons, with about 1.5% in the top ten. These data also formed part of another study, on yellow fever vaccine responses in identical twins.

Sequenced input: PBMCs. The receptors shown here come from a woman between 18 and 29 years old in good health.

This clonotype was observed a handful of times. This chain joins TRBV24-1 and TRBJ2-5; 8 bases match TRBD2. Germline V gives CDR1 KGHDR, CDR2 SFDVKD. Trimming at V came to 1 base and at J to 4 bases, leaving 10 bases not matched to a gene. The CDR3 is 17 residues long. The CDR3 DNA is TGTGCCACCAGTGATTTCCCCCCAGCGGGAGATAGAGAGACCCAGTACTTC. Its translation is CATSDFPPAGDRETQYF.

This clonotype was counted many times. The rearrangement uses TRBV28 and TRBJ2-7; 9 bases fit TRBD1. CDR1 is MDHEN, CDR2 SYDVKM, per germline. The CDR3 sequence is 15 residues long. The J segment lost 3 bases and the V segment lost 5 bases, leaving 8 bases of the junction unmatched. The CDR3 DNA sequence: TGTGCCAGCAGTCCGCCCGGGACAGGGCTCTACGAGCAGTACTTC. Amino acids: CASSPPGTGLYEQYF. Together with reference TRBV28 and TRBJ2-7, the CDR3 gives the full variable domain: DVKVTQSSRYLVKRTGEKVFLECVQDMDHENMFWYRQDPGLGLRLIYFSYDVKMKEKGDIPEGYSVSREKKERFSLILESASTNQTSMYLCASSPPGTGLYEQYFGPGTRLTVT.

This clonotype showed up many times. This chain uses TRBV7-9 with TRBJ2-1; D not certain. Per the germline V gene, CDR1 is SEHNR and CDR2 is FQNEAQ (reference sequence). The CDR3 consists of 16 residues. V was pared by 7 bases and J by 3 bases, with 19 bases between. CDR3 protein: CASTFTDTEFYNEQFF. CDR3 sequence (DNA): TGTGCCAGCACTTTTACCGATACAGAATTCTACAATGAGCAGTTCTTC. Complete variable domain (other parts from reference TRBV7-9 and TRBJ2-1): DTGVSQNPRHKITKRGQNVTFRCDPISEHNRLYWYRQTLGQGPEFLTYFQNEAQLEKSRLLSDRFSAERPKGSFSTLEIQRTEQGDSAMYLCASTFTDTEFYNEQFFGPGTRLTVL.

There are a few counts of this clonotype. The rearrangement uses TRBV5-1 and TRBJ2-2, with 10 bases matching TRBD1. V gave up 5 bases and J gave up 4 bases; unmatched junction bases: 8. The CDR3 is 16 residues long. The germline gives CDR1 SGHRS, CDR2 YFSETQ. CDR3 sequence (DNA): TGCGCCAGCAGTCCCCGGGACAGGGGCTCCACCGGGGAGCTGTTTTTT. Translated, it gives CASSPRDRGSTGELFF. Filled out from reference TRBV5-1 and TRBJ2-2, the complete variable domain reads KAGVTQTPRYLIKTRGQQVTLSCSPISGHRSVSWYQQTPGQGLQFLFEYFSETQRNKGNFPGRFSGRQFSNSRSEMNVSTLELGDSALYLCASSPRDRGSTGELFFGEGSRLTVL.

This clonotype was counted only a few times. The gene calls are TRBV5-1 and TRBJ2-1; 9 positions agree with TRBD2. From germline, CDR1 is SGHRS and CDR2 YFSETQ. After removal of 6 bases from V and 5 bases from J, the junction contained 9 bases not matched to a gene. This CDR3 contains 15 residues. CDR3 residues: CASNPVGLADNEQFF. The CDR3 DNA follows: TGCGCCAGCAACCCGGTGGGACTAGCTGACAATGAGCAGTTCTTC.

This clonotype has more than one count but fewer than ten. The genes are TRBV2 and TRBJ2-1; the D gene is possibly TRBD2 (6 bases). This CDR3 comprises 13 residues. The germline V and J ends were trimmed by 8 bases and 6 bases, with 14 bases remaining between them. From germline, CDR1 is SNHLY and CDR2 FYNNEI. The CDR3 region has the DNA TGTGCCAGCGGCGCGGGATGGTCCAATGAGCAGTTCTTC. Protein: CASGAGWSNEQFF.

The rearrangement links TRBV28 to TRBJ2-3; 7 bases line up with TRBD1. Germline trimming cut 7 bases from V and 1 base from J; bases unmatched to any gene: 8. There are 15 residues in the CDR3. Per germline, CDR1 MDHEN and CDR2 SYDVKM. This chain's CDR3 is CASNTPGTGTDTQYF. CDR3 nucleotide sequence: TGTGCCAGCAACACCCCCGGGACAGGCACAGATACGCAGTATTTT.

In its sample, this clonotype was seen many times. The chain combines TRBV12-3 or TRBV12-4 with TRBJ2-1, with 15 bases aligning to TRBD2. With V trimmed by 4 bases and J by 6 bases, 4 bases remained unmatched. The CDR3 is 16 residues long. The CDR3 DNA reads TGTGCCAGCAGTTCAGGGGGACTAGCGGGAGGCAATGAGCAGTTCTTC. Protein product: CASSSGGLAGGNEQFF.